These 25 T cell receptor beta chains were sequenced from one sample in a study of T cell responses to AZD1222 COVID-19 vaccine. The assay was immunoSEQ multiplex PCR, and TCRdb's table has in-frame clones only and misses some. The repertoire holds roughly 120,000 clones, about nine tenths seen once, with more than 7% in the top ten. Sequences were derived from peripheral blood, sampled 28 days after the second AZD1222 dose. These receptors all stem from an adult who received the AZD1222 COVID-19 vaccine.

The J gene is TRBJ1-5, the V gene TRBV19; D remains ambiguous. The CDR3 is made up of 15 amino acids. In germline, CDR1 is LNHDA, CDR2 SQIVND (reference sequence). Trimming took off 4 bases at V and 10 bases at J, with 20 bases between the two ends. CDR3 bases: TGTGCCAGTAGTAAACCTACGACGGCCGTCCAACCCCAGCATTTT. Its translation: CASSKPTTAVQPQHF. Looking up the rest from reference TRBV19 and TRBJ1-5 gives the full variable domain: DGGITQSPKYLFRKEGQNVTLSCEQNLNHDAMYWYRQDPGQGLRLIYYSQIVNDFQKGDIAEGYSVSREKKESFPLTVTSAQKNPTAFYLCASSKPTTAVQPQHFGDGTRLSIL.

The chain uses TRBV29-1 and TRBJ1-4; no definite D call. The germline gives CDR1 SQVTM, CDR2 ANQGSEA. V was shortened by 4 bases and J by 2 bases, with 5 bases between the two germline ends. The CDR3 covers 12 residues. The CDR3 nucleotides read TGCAGCGTTGCCAGGACTAATGAAAAACTGTTTTTT. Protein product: CSVARTNEKLFF.

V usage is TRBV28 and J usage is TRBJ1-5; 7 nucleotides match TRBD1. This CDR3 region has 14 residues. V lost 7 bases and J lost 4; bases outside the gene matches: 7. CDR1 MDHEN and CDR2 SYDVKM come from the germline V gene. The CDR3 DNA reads TGTGCCAGCACCCGGGGACAGAGAAATCAGCCCCAGCATTTT. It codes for CASTRGQRNQPQHF.

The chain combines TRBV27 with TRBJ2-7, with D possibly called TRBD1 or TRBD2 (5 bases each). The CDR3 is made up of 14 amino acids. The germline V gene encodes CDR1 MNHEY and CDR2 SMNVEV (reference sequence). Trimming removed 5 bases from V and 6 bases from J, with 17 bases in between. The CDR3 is CASSHGRSGREQYF. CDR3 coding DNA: TGTGCCAGCAGTCACGGACGCTCGGGGCGCGAGCAGTACTTC.

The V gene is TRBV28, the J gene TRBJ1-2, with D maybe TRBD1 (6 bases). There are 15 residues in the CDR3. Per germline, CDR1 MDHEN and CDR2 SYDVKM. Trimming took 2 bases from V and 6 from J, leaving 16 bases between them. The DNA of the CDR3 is TGTGCCAGCAGTTTACGTGGGCCTGGGACAAATGGCTACACCTTC. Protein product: CASSLRGPGTNGYTF.

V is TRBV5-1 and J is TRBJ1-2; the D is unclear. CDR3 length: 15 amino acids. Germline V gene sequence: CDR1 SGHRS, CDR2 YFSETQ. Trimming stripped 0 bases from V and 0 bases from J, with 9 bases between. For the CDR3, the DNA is TGCGCCAGCAGCTTGGCGGTCAGATCTAACTATGGCTACACCTTC. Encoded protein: CASSLAVRSNYGYTF.

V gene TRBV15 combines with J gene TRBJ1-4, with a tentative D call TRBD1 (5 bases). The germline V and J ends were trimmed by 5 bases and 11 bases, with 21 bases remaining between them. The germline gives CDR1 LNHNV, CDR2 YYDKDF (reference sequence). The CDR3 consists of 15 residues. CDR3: CATSPLLGLQGKLFF. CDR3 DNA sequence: TGTGCCACCAGCCCTCTGTTGGGACTTCAAGGGAAACTGTTTTTT.

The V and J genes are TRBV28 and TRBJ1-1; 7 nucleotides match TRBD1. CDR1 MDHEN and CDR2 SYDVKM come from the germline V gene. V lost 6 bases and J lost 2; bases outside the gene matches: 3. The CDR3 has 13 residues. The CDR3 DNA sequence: TGTGCCAGCAGCTACAGGGGAAACACTGAAGCTTTCTTT. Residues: CASSYRGNTEAFF.

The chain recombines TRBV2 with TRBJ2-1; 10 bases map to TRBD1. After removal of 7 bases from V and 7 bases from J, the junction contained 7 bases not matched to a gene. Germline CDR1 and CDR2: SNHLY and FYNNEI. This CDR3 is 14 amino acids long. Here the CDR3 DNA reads TGTGCCAGCAACCGGGACAGGGGTGGAAATGAGCAGTTCTTC. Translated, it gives CASNRDRGGNEQFF.

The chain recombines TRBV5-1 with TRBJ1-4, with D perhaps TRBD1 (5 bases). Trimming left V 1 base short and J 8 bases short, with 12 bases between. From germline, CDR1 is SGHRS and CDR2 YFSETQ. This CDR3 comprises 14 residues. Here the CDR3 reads CASSLQGVNEKLFF. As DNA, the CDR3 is TGCGCCAGCAGCTTGCAGGGTGTTAACGAAAAACTGTTTTTT.

CDR3 in DNA: TGTGCCAGCAGATCCGGGACAGGGCCTTCACCCCTCCACTTT. Protein: CASRSGTGPSPLHF. V usage is TRBV7-2 and J usage is TRBJ1-6, with 9 nucleotides matching TRBD1. The V gene end was trimmed by 6 bases and the J gene end by 9 bases; junction bases not matched to a gene: 6. Germline CDR1 SGHTA, CDR2 FQGNSA. The CDR3 length is 14 residues.

CDR3 residues: CASSEVLGGEKLFF. CDR3 nucleotides: TGTGCCAGCAGTGAAGTACTGGGGGGAGAAAAACTGTTTTTT. This rearrangement joins TRBV2 to TRBJ1-4; the D gene is possibly TRBD1 (5 bases). V lost 1 base and J lost 8, with 11 bases in between. CDR3 size: 14 residues. Germline V gives CDR1 SNHLY, CDR2 FYNNEI.

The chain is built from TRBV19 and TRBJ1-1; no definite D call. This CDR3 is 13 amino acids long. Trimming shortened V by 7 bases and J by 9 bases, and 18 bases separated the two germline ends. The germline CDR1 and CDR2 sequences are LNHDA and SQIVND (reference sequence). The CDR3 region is CASTTRSGGQAFF. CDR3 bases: TGTGCCAGTACCACCCGATCCGGCGGCCAAGCTTTCTTT.

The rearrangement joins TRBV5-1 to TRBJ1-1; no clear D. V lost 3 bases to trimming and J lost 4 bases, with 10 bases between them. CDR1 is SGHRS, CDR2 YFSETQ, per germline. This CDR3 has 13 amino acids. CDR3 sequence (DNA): TGCGCCAGCAGCTCAATGAGTTCCACTGAAGCTTTCTTT. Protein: CASSSMSSTEAFF.

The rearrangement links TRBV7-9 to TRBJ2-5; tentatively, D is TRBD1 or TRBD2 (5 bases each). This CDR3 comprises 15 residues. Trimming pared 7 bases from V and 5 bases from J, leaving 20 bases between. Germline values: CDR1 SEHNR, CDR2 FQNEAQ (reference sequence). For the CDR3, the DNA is TGTGCCAGCACCGGTTTAAGGGGAGTAGGGGAGACCCAGTACTTC. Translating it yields CASTGLRGVGETQYF.

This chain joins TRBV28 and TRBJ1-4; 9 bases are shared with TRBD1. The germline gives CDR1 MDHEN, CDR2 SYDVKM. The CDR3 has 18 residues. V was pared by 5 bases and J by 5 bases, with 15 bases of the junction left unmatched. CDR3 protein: CASSRNRDRDNQNEKLFF. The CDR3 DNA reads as TGTGCCAGCAGTCGAAACCGGGACAGGGACAACCAGAATGAAAAACTGTTTTTT.

This CDR3 reads CASSYSGSVYEQYF. The CDR3 nucleotides are TGTGCCAGCAGTTATTCGGGTTCCGTCTACGAGCAGTACTTC. This chain connects TRBV6-5 to TRBJ2-7; D is unclear. From germline, CDR1 is MNHEY and CDR2 SVGAGI. The V end lost 3 bases, the J end lost 3 bases, and 12 bases lay between the germline ends. This CDR3 region has 14 residues.

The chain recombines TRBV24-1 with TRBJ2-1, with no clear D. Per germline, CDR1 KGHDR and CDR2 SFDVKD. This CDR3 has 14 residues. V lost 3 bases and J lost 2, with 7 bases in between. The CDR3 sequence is CATSDTDPYNEQFF. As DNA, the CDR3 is TGTGCCACCAGTGATACAGACCCCTACAATGAGCAGTTCTTC.

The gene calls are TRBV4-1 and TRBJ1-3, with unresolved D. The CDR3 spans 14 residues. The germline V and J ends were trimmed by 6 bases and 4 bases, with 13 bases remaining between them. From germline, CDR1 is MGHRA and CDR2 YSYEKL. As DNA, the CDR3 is TGCGCCAGCAGTCAGGTTCTGGGGGGAAACACCATATATTTT. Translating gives CASSQVLGGNTIYF.

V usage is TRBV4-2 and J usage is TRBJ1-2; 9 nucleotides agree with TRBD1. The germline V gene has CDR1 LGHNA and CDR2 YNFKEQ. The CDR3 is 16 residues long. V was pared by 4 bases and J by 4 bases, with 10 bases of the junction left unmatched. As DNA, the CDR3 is TGTGCCAGCAGCCGTGAAGGGACAGGGACTATCTATGGCTACACCTTC. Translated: CASSREGTGTIYGYTF.

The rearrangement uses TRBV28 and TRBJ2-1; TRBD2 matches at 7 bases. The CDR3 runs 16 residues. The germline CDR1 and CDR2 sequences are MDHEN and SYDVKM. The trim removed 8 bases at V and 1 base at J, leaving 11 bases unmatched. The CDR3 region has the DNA TGTGCCAGCCTTCAGCGGGGAGCGGAGTCCTACAATGAGCAGTTCTTC. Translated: CASLQRGAESYNEQFF.

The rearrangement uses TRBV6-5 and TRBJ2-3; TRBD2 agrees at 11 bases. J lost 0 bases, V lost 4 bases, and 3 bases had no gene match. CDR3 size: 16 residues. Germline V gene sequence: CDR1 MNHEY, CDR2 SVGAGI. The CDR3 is CASSSWTSGSTDTQYF. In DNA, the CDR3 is TGTGCCAGCAGTTCCTGGACTAGCGGGAGCACAGATACGCAGTATTTT.

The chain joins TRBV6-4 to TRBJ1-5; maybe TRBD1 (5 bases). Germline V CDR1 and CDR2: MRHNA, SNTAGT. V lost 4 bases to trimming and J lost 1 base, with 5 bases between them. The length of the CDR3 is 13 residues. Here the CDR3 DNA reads TGTGCCAGCAGTGGGGACAGCAATCAGCCCCAGCATTTT. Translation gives CASSGDSNQPQHF.

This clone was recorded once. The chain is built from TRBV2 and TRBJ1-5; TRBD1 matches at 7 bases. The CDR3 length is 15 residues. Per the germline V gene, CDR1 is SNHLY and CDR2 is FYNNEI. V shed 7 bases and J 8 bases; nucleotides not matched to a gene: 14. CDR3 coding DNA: TGTGCCAGCAACTCCCGACAGGGAGGGACGAAGCCCCAGCATTTT. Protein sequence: CASNSRQGGTKPQHF.

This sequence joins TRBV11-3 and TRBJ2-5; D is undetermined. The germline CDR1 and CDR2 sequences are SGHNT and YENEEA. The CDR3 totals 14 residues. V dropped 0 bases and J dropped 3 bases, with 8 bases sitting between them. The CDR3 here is CASSLDRREETQYF. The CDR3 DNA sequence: TGTGCCAGCAGCTTAGACAGGCGTGAAGAGACCCAGTACTTC. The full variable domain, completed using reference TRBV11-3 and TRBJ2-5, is EAGVVQSPRYKIIEKKQPVAFWCNPISGHNTLYWYLQNLGQGPELLIRYENEEAVDDSQLPKDRFSAERLKGVDSTLKIQPAELGDSAVYLCASSLDRREETQYFGPGTRLLVL.